This TCR beta chain was observed in a study of beta chain features in type 1 diabetes. Isolation of CD4+ naive, central memory, regulatory and stem cell-like memory cells was achieved by sorting via CD45RO/CCR7/CD25/CD127/CD95/CD27. This CDR3 region has 14 residues. The V gene's germline CDR1 is PRHDT and CDR2 FYEKMQ (reference sequence). The J segment lost 2 bases and the V segment lost 5 bases, leaving 4 bases of the junction unmatched. Overall study findings and caveats: TCRB CDR3s from Type 1 diabetes patients were moderately but significantly shorter in all four CD4+ subsets.

Expressed TCRB transcripts were sequenced because the entire RNA isolate underwent reverse transcription. It was found that naive, central memory and regulatory T cell samples averaged around 3.8 million reads. Sequenced by immunoSEQ multiplex PCR; TCRdb stores in-frame clones only, minus some. This table holds 350,000 to 450,000 clones, around 12% found once. About this clone itself: Antigen specificity is unknown.

Sequenced sample: naive CD4+ T cells from blood. The chain is built from TRBV13 and TRBJ1-2; 8 bases are shared with TRBD1. This sequence originates from a woman aged 18-30 years with type 1 diabetes. For the CDR3, the DNA is TGTGCCAGCAGCCTCGGGGACAGGAACTATGGCTACACCTTC. Protein sequence: CASSLGDRNYGYTF.